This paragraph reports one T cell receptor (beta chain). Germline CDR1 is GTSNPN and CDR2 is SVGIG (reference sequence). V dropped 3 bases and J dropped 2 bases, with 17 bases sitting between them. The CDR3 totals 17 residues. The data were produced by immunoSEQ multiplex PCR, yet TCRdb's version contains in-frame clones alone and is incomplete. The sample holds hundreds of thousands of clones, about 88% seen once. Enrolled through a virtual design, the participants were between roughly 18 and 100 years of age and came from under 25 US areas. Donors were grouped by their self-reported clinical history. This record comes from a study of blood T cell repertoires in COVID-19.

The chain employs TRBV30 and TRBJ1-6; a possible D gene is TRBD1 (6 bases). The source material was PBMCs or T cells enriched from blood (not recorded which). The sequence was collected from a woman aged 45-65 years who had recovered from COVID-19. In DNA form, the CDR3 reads TGTGCCTGGAGGGGGGCAGGGGAGAGCGCCTATAATTCACCCCTCCACTTT. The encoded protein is CAWRGAGESAYNSPLHF.